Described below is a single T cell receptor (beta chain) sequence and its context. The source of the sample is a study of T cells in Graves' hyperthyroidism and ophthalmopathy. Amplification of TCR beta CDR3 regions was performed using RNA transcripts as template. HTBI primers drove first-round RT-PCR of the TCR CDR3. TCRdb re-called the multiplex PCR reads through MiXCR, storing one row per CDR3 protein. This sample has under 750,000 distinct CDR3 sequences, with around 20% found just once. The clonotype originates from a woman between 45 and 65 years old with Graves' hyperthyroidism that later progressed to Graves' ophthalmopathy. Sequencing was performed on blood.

The CDR3 nucleotides read TGTGCCAGCCGCCTGAGACCGGGACTAGCGGGGGGAACCACCGGGGAGCTGTTTTTT. Protein product: CASRLRPGLAGGTTGELFF. The chain is built from TRBV3-1 and TRBJ2-2; 15 bases are a match to TRBD2. Trimming removed 8 bases from V and 4 bases from J; junction bases left unmatched: 14. Germline V CDR1 and CDR2: LGHDT, YNNKEL (reference sequence). The CDR3 runs 19 residues.